The 27 T cell receptor beta chains reported below all come from one sample, sequenced in a study of T cell responses to AZD1222 COVID-19 vaccine. Clones were read by immunoSEQ multiplex PCR, and TCRdb kept only the in-frame ones, dropping some. The profile shows some 150,000 clones, approximately 88% of them singletons. Sequencing used peripheral blood, obtained on day 0 of AZD1222 vaccination. The receptors originated from an adult in good health.

The chain couples TRBV5-1 to TRBJ2-1; TRBD2 matches 9 bases. The CDR3 runs to 17 residues. CDR1 and CDR2 from the germline V gene are SGHRS and YFSETQ. J lost 4 bases, V lost 0 bases, and 8 bases had no gene match. Written as DNA, the CDR3 is TGCGCCAGCAGCTTGGTTGTGCCGGGACTAGCTTACAATGAGCAGTTCTTC. It yields the protein CASSLVVPGLAYNEQFF. The variable domain in full, with the rest retrieved from reference TRBV5-1 and TRBJ2-1, is KAGVTQTPRYLIKTRGQQVTLSCSPISGHRSVSWYQQTPGQGLQFLFEYFSETQRNKGNFPGRFSGRQFSNSRSEMNVSTLELGDSALYLCASSLVVPGLAYNEQFFGPGTRLTVL.

CDR3 bases: TGTGCCATATGGGACGGGGATAGCAATCAGCCCCAGCATTTT. It translates to CAIWDGDSNQPQHF. The rearrangement joins TRBV10-3 to TRBJ1-5; D is perhaps TRBD1 (5 bases). The germline V and J ends were trimmed by 9 bases and 0 bases, with 12 bases remaining between them. Germline V gene data show CDR1 as ENHRY and CDR2 as SYGVKD. CDR3 length: 14 residues.

This clone was observed a single time. The chain carries TRBV4-2 and TRBJ2-3, with D perhaps matching TRBD1 (6 bases). CDR1 and CDR2 from the germline V gene are LGHNA and YNFKEQ. The CDR3 is made up of 15 amino acids. V was trimmed by 1 base and J by 4 bases, leaving 12 bases between them. The CDR3 protein is CASSQARGKADTQYF. DNA of the CDR3: TGTGCCAGCAGCCAAGCCAGGGGAAAGGCAGATACGCAGTATTTT.

CDR3 amino acids: CASSRDENTEAFF. In nucleotides, the CDR3 is TGTGCCAGCAGTCGGGACGAGAACACTGAAGCTTTCTTT. The rearrangement uses TRBV7-9 and TRBJ1-1; weak D call: TRBD1 (5 bases). Germline V gives CDR1 SEHNR, CDR2 FQNEAQ (reference sequence). The length of the CDR3 is 13 residues. Trimming stripped 6 bases from V and 1 base from J, with 9 bases between.

This chain links TRBV7-9 with TRBJ1-5; D gene ambiguous. The CDR3 runs to 14 residues. Looked up from germline, CDR1 is SEHNR and CDR2 is FQNEAQ (reference sequence). V was trimmed by 2 bases and J by 3 bases, leaving 8 bases between them. The CDR3, as DNA: TGTGCCAGCAGCTTACCGGGGATCAATCAGCCCCAGCATTTT. It translates to CASSLPGINQPQHF.

This chain uses TRBV6-6 with TRBJ1-6, with D hard to call. From germline, CDR1 is MNHNY and CDR2 SVGAGI (reference sequence). CDR3 length: 16 residues. V was clipped by 0 bases and J by 5 bases, with 11 bases between them. This CDR3 is CASSYSKIENNSPLHF. The CDR3 DNA follows: TGTGCCAGCAGTTACTCGAAAATCGAGAATAATTCACCCCTCCACTTT.

The table lists this clone with a few counts. The V gene is TRBV30, the J gene TRBJ1-2; D possibly corresponds to TRBD1 (5 bases). Germline CDR1 is GTSNPN and CDR2 is SVGIG (reference sequence). This CDR3 has 15 residues. V was clipped by 5 bases and J by 0 bases, with 16 bases between them. CDR3 residues: CAWGNQGLANYGYTF. The CDR3 coding sequence is TGTGCCTGGGGTAACCAGGGACTAGCTAACTATGGCTACACCTTC.

This chain joins TRBV7-3 and TRBJ2-7; TRBD2 is a possible D gene (6 bases). From germline, CDR1 is SGHTA and CDR2 FQGTGA. This CDR3 comprises 15 residues. The V end lost 5 bases, the J end lost 3 bases, and 17 bases lay between the germline ends. The CDR3 is CASSPRDPGGYEQYF. The CDR3 nucleotides are TGTGCCAGCAGCCCTAGGGACCCCGGGGGCTACGAGCAGTACTTC.

The rearrangement uses TRBV20-1 and TRBJ1-3, with 8 bases fitting TRBD1. CDR3 length equals 11 residues. The germline V gene has CDR1 DFQATT and CDR2 SNEGSKA (reference sequence). Unmatched junction bases numbered 1, after V lost 7 bases and J lost 5 bases. The CDR3 here is CSGQGRNTIYF. CDR3 nucleotide sequence: TGCAGTGGACAGGGGAGAAACACCATATATTTT.

This rearrangement joins TRBV4-2 to TRBJ1-2, with D possibly being TRBD1 (5 bases). The CDR3 length is 16 residues. Germline V gene lookup returns CDR1 LGHNA and CDR2 YNFKEQ. The ends were cut back, 0 bases at V and 2 bases at J, with 13 bases in the middle. CDR3 nucleotides: TGTGCCAGCAGCCAAGAATTTGGGGGGAAGAACTATGGCTACACCTTC. Translation gives CASSQEFGGKNYGYTF.

The chain is built from TRBV28 and TRBJ2-1, with 9 bases that match TRBD1. The CDR3 has 15 amino acids. Trimming at V came to 8 bases and at J to 4 bases, leaving 9 bases not matched to a gene. Germline CDR1 is MDHEN and CDR2 is SYDVKM. The CDR3 coding sequence is TGTGCCAGCTGGGGAGGGGACAGGGTTTACAATGAGCAGTTCTTC. It encodes CASWGGDRVYNEQFF.

V gene TRBV5-1 combines with J gene TRBJ1-2; the match to TRBD1 covers 7 bases. Germline lookup yields CDR1 SGHRS and CDR2 YFSETQ. The CDR3 is 14 residues long. After removal of 4 bases from V and 2 bases from J, the junction contained 5 bases not matched to a gene. CDR3 coding DNA: TGCGCCAGCAGCAGGGACAGACCGAACTATGGCTACACCTTC. Protein sequence: CASSRDRPNYGYTF.

The chain links TRBV6-2 or TRBV6-3 to TRBJ2-5; the match to TRBD1 covers 8 bases. Looked up from germline, CDR1 is MNHEY and CDR2 is SVGEGT. There are 16 residues in the CDR3. V was pared by 4 bases and J by 2 bases, with 9 bases of the junction left unmatched. The chain's CDR3 is CASSSRGLVTQETQYF. The CDR3 DNA sequence: TGTGCCAGCAGTTCCAGGGGGCTAGTAACTCAAGAGACCCAGTACTTC.

The CDR3 sequence: CSFLGTPGQGDEQYF. As DNA, the CDR3 is TGCAGCTTCCTCGGGACCCCGGGACAGGGCGACGAGCAGTACTTC. The chain links TRBV29-1 to TRBJ2-7; 9 nucleotides match TRBD1. This CDR3 contains 15 residues. V lost 8 bases, J lost 5 bases, and 16 bases stayed unmatched. Germline CDR1 SQVTM, CDR2 ANQGSEA.

The chain joins TRBV6-5 to TRBJ1-5; unclear D gene. The CDR3 loop spans 11 amino acids. CDR1 is MNHEY and CDR2 is SVGAGI in the germline V gene. Trimming pared 10 bases from V and 10 bases from J, leaving 14 bases between. The DNA of the CDR3 is TGTGCCACCTCCGGATCACAACCCCAGCATTTT. Protein sequence: CATSGSQPQHF.

The chain combines TRBV28 with TRBJ1-6, with D possibly being TRBD1 (6 bases). The ends were cut back, 6 bases at V and 3 bases at J, with 12 bases in the middle. The CDR3 spans 15 residues. CDR1 and CDR2 (germline): MDHEN, SYDVKM. This CDR3 reads CASRPPDSYNSPLHF. Written as DNA, the CDR3 is TGTGCCAGCAGACCCCCGGACAGCTATAATTCACCCCTCCACTTT.

The chain links TRBV28 to TRBJ2-5; 8 bases fit TRBD2. The junction had 12 bases not matched to a gene; V was cut back by 2 bases and J by 1 base. CDR3 length: 18 amino acids. Germline V gene data show CDR1 as MDHEN and CDR2 as SYDVKM. The CDR3 coding sequence is TGTGCCAGCAGTTTAGGTCCGGGGGGGCTTGGGTCCCAAGAGACCCAGTACTTC. Amino acids: CASSLGPGGLGSQETQYF.

About this clone itself: The same CDR3 is also encoded by other DNA sequences in this sample. The chain couples TRBV18 to TRBJ1-6; D gene unclear. The V gene lost 3 bases and the J gene lost 0 bases, with 9 bases spanning the gap. Germline V CDR1 and CDR2: KGHSH, LQKENI. The CDR3 covers 16 residues. The CDR3 nucleotides are TGTGCCAGCTCACCCGCGGGGAGCTCCTATAATTCACCCCTCCACTTT. Protein product: CASSPAGSSYNSPLHF.

The chain joins TRBV6-5 to TRBJ1-2, with 10 bases aligning to TRBD1. The germline gives CDR1 MNHEY, CDR2 SVGAGI. The CDR3 has 14 amino acids. Trimming at V came to 7 bases and at J to 8 bases, leaving 10 bases not matched to a gene. The chain's CDR3 is CASIPGQGRGGYTF. CDR3 DNA: TGTGCCAGCATTCCGGGACAGGGGAGGGGCGGCTACACCTTC.

This clone has just a few counts. The chain has TRBV6-5 and TRBJ1-1; D gene uncertain. This CDR3 has 12 amino acids. Deletions cut 4 bases from V and 5 bases from J, with 8 bases between. CDR1 MNHEY and CDR2 SVGAGI come from the germline V gene. The CDR3 loop is CASSLGWTEAFF. The CDR3 DNA reads as TGTGCCAGCAGTTTAGGTTGGACTGAAGCTTTCTTT.

This chain joins TRBV28 and TRBJ1-6; perhaps TRBD1 as D (5 bases). Germline V CDR1 and CDR2: MDHEN, SYDVKM. The V end was cut by 7 bases, the J end by 5 bases, with 15 bases between. The CDR3 has 15 residues. The CDR3 sequence: CASNLLGHDNSPLHF. Here the CDR3 DNA reads TGTGCCAGCAACCTTTTGGGGCATGATAATTCACCCCTCCACTTT.

This chain uses TRBV7-2 with TRBJ1-5; D remains ambiguous. The V end was cut by 2 bases, the J end by 4 bases, with 15 bases between. The V gene's germline CDR1 is SGHTA and CDR2 FQGNSA. This CDR3 has 16 amino acids. The CDR3 protein is CASSLSGARKNQPQHF. CDR3 coding DNA: TGTGCCAGCAGCTTATCAGGTGCACGGAAAAATCAGCCCCAGCATTTT. The full variable domain, its missing parts supplied by reference TRBV7-2 and TRBJ1-5, is GAGVSQSPSNKVTEKGKDVELRCDPISGHTALYWYRQSLGQGLEFLIYFQGNSAPDKSGLPSDRFSAERTGGSVSTLTIQRTQQEDSAVYLCASSLSGARKNQPQHFGDGTRLSIL.

V gene TRBV5-6 combines with J gene TRBJ2-7, with a tentative D call TRBD1 (5 bases). Deletions cut 4 bases from V and 1 base from J, with 15 bases between. The length of the CDR3 is 15 residues. The V gene's germline CDR1 is SGHDT and CDR2 YYEEEE. For the CDR3, the DNA is TGTGCCAGCAGCCTGGGTCAGGGTGCGTCCTACGAGCAGTACTTC. Encoded protein: CASSLGQGASYEQYF.

This rearrangement joins TRBV14 to TRBJ1-2, with D unresolved. Looked up from germline, CDR1 is SGHDN and CDR2 is FVKESK. Trimming took off 4 bases at V and 0 bases at J, with 9 bases between the two ends. The CDR3 loop spans 14 amino acids. The CDR3 DNA reads TGTGCCAGCAGCCGTCTGGGGACTAACTATGGCTACACCTTC. It specifies CASSRLGTNYGYTF.

The chain joins TRBV7-8 to TRBJ1-1; TRBD1 might be the D (6 bases). The CDR3 is made up of 14 amino acids. Trimming removed 5 bases at V and 3 bases at J, with 13 bases between. Germline CDR1 SGHVS, CDR2 FQNEAQ. CDR3 sequence (DNA): TGTGCCAGCAGCCCCCGAGAGGGGGACACTGAAGCTTTCTTT. Amino acid sequence: CASSPREGDTEAFF.

The rearrangement joins TRBV4-2 to TRBJ1-1; 7 bases align to TRBD1. Germline-derived CDR1 and CDR2 are LGHNA and YNFKEQ. The CDR3 contains 16 residues. V was clipped by 1 base and J by 6 bases; unmatched bases: 11. CDR3 sequence reads: CASSQGDRAFVAEAFF. For the CDR3, the DNA is TGTGCCAGCAGCCAAGGAGACAGGGCGTTCGTGGCTGAAGCTTTCTTT.

The chain has TRBV11-2 and TRBJ1-3; tentatively, D is TRBD1 (6 bases). The V gene lost 8 bases and the J gene lost 1 base, with 15 bases spanning the gap. The CDR3 totals 15 residues. CDR1 SGHAT and CDR2 FQNNGV come from the germline V gene. DNA for the CDR3: TGTGCCAGCTCCGTAACAGGGCAGTCTGGAAACACCATATATTTT. Encoded protein: CASSVTGQSGNTIYF. The full variable domain, completed using reference TRBV11-2 and TRBJ1-3, is EAGVAQSPRYKIIEKRQSVAFWCNPISGHATLYWYQQILGQGPKLLIQFQNNGVVDDSQLPKDRFSAERLKGVDSTLKIQPAKLEDSAVYLCASSVTGQSGNTIYFGEGSWLTVV.